The 19 T cell receptor beta chains reported below all come from one sample, sequenced in a study of shared clonotypes between healthy human individuals. The protocol was immunoSEQ multiplex PCR, while the TCRdb copy is restricted to in-frame clones and leaves out a portion. The table records fewer than 3 million clones, 85% to 95% of them present only once. Sequenced sample: naive CD4+ T cells from PBMCs. Subset specified: CD45RA+ positively selected. The receptors come from a man younger than 30 in good health. Some clones in this sample may be carry-over from other donors' samples.

The chain recombines TRBV15 with TRBJ2-1, with D hard to call. The CDR3 totals 12 residues. Germline lookup yields CDR1 LNHNV and CDR2 YYDKDF (reference sequence). Deletions cut 1 base from V and 11 bases from J, with 9 bases between. CDR3 sequence (DNA): TGTGCCACCAGCAGAGTGGGCAGGCAGCAGTTCTTC. Residues: CATSRVGRQQFF.

In this sample, this clone turned up once. The rearrangement uses TRBV5-4 and TRBJ2-3; 8 nucleotides agree with TRBD2. Germline CDR1 and CDR2: SGHNT and YYREEE (reference sequence). The trim removed 0 bases at V and 5 bases at J, leaving 5 bases unmatched. This CDR3 has 15 amino acids. The CDR3 is CASSLGREAGDTQYF. The DNA of the CDR3 is TGTGCCAGCAGCTTGGGGCGGGAGGCGGGAGATACGCAGTATTTT.

The gene calls are TRBV6-1 and TRBJ2-1; D is undetermined. This CDR3 has 13 residues. CDR1 is MNHNS and CDR2 is SASEGT in the germline V gene. V dropped 6 bases and J dropped 10 bases, with 16 bases sitting between them. CDR3: CASRVDGLLEQFF. The DNA for the CDR3 is TGTGCCAGCAGGGTGGACGGGCTTCTCGAGCAGTTCTTC.

The genes are TRBV7-3 and TRBJ2-2; no clear D. CDR1 is SGHTA, CDR2 FQGTGA, per germline. The CDR3 covers 14 residues. V was shortened by 5 bases and J by 2 bases, with 9 bases between the two germline ends. CDR3 residues: CASSRTPNTGELFF. The CDR3 nucleotides read TGTGCCAGCAGCCGGACGCCTAACACCGGGGAGCTGTTTTTT.

Only a few counts were recorded for this clone. Here the CDR3 reads CASSPGQAPTEAFF. CDR3 nucleotide sequence: TGTGCCAGCAGTCCGGGACAGGCTCCCACTGAAGCTTTCTTT. The chain joins TRBV6-5 to TRBJ1-1, with 8 nucleotides matching TRBD1. CDR3 length equals 14 residues. With V trimmed by 5 bases and J by 4 bases, 6 bases remained unmatched. Per germline, CDR1 MNHEY and CDR2 SVGAGI.

The V gene is TRBV9, the J gene TRBJ2-3; no clear D gene. V lost 1 base and J 2 bases, leaving 8 bases between the germline ends. Per germline, CDR1 SGDLS and CDR2 YYNGEE. This CDR3 has 14 residues. The CDR3 region has the DNA TGTGCCAGCAGCGTATACACCTTCACAGATACGCAGTATTTT. This codes for CASSVYTFTDTQYF.

The chain links TRBV4-2 to TRBJ2-2, with D maybe TRBD2 (6 bases). Between the trimmed V and J ends, which lost 4 bases and 5 bases, there was a span of 14 bases. The CDR3 covers 15 residues. CDR1 LGHNA and CDR2 YNFKEQ come from the germline V gene. The CDR3 region is CASSLLGEETGELFF. The CDR3 DNA sequence: TGTGCCAGCAGCCTTTTAGGGGAGGAGACCGGGGAGCTGTTTTTT.

The CDR3 region has the DNA TGTGCCAGTAGTAGCTTCGACCGGTTGACCCTTGCGGGCTACACCTTC. Translated, it gives CASSSFDRLTLAGYTF. The genes are TRBV19 and TRBJ1-2; D remains ambiguous. This CDR3 region has 16 residues. From germline, CDR1 is LNHDA and CDR2 SQIVND (reference sequence). The ends were cut back, 4 bases at V and 8 bases at J, with 23 bases in the middle.

The J gene is TRBJ2-1, the V gene TRBV6-1, with 8 bases that match TRBD1. CDR3 length: 15 amino acids. Germline values: CDR1 MNHNS, CDR2 SASEGT. Trimming removed 4 bases from V and 1 base from J; junction bases left unmatched: 3. The CDR3 reads CASSGDRGSYNEQFF. The CDR3 DNA follows: TGTGCCAGCAGTGGAGACAGGGGATCCTACAATGAGCAGTTCTTC.

The CDR3, as DNA: TGTGCCAGCAGCTTGGCCGGAGTTCCTAACTATGGCTACACCTTC. It codes for CASSLAGVPNYGYTF. This chain links TRBV5-4 with TRBJ1-2, with D uncertain. CDR3 size: 15 residues. Trimming pared 0 bases from V and 0 bases from J, leaving 9 bases between. Germline values: CDR1 SGHNT, CDR2 YYREEE (reference sequence). Looking up the rest from reference TRBV5-4 and TRBJ1-2 gives the full variable domain: ETGVTQSPTHLIKTRGQQVTLRCSSQSGHNTVSWYQQALGQGPQFIFQYYREEENGRGNFPPRFSGLQFPNYSSELNVNALELDDSALYLCASSLAGVPNYGYTFGSGTRLTVV.

The chain links TRBV4-3 to TRBJ2-3; D not resolved. This CDR3 region has 15 residues. Trimming removed 0 bases at V and 4 bases at J, with 11 bases between. Germline V gives CDR1 LGHNA, CDR2 YSLEER. The CDR3 DNA reads TGCGCCAGCAGCCAAGAGGCCAGATCCCCAGATACGCAGTATTTT. Translated, it gives CASSQEARSPDTQYF.

J is TRBJ2-5 and V is TRBV5-1; TRBD1 matches at 7 bases. The V and J ends lost 8 bases and 7 bases, in that order; junction bases with no gene match: 5. Looked up from germline, CDR1 is SGHRS and CDR2 is YFSETQ. The CDR3 totals 11 residues. The CDR3 sequence is CASATGVTQYF. The DNA of the CDR3 is TGCGCCAGTGCAACAGGGGTGACCCAGTACTTC.

The genes are TRBV5-4 and TRBJ2-5; a possible D gene is TRBD2 (6 bases). The germline V gene encodes CDR1 SGHNT and CDR2 YYREEE (reference sequence). The CDR3 length is 14 residues. V lost 4 bases and J lost 2, with 12 bases in between. CDR3 region: CASSGSGRQETQYF. Written as DNA, the CDR3 is TGTGCCAGCAGCGGCTCGGGGAGGCAAGAGACCCAGTACTTC.

V usage is TRBV30 and J usage is TRBJ2-7; D is ambiguous. The CDR3 is 12 residues long. CDR1 GTSNPN and CDR2 SVGIG come from the germline V gene (reference sequence). V lost 0 bases, J lost 6 bases, and 9 bases lay in between. As DNA, the CDR3 is TGTGCCTGGAGTGTAGGGCAGGCCGAGCAGTACTTC. Residues: CAWSVGQAEQYF.

The chain employs TRBV2 and TRBJ2-1; D is uncertain. Trimming left V 5 bases short and J 7 bases short, with 12 bases between. CDR1 is SNHLY, CDR2 FYNNEI, per germline. This CDR3 is 13 amino acids long. CDR3 nucleotide sequence: TGTGCCAGCAGTCGACCGGGCCTGAATGAGCAGTTCTTC. Residues: CASSRPGLNEQFF.

The chain joins TRBV28 to TRBJ2-5, with a tentative D call TRBD2 (5 bases). The CDR3 extends over 15 amino acids. Germline CDR1 and CDR2: MDHEN and SYDVKM. Deletions cut 1 base from V and 4 bases from J, with 13 bases between. The CDR3 DNA is TGTGCCAGCAGTTTATCGCCTAGCTTGGGAGAGACCCAGTACTTC. It is translated as CASSLSPSLGETQYF.

The chain has TRBV9 and TRBJ2-1; D possibly corresponds to TRBD2 (6 bases). The ends were cut back, 10 bases at V and 7 bases at J, with 39 bases in the middle. There are 20 residues in the CDR3. Per germline, CDR1 SGDLS and CDR2 YYNGEE. CDR3 sequence (DNA): TGTGCCGTACTGACATTGCGGGCCGCTTGGTGCTGGAGGGAGGAGAATGAGCAGTTCTTC. As protein: CAVLTLRAAWCWREENEQFF. The full variable domain, its missing parts supplied by reference TRBV9 and TRBJ2-1, is DSGVTQTPKHLITATGQRVTLRCSPRSGDLSVYWYQQSLDQGLQFLIQYYNGEERAKGNILERFSAQQFPDLHSELNLSSLELGDSALYFCAVLTLRAAWCWREENEQFFGPGTRLTVL.

The chain recombines TRBV5-4 with TRBJ2-3, with D uncertain. Deletions cut 1 base from V and 2 bases from J, with 8 bases between. Germline V gives CDR1 SGHNT, CDR2 YYREEE (reference sequence). The CDR3 totals 14 residues. The CDR3 spells CASSLKGYTDTQYF. The CDR3 nucleotides read TGTGCCAGCAGCTTGAAAGGGTACACAGATACGCAGTATTTT.

CDR3 DNA sequence: TGTGCCAGTAGTCCCGGAACAGGGAGCCAGGGGGAGCAGTTCTTC. Translating it yields CASSPGTGSQGEQFF. The gene calls are TRBV19 and TRBJ2-1; D may be TRBD1 (6 bases). V lost 5 bases, J lost 10 bases, and 21 bases lay in between. CDR3 length equals 15 residues. CDR1 is LNHDA, CDR2 SQIVND, per germline (reference sequence). Supplemented by reference TRBV19 and TRBJ2-1, the full variable domain reads DGGITQSPKYLFRKEGQNVTLSCEQNLNHDAMYWYRQDPGQGLRLIYYSQIVNDFQKGDIAEGYSVSREKKESFPLTVTSAQKNPTAFYLCASSPGTGSQGEQFFGPGTRLTVL.